This TCR beta chain derives from a study of a mutant IDH1 vaccine in newly diagnosed glioma. In the study overall: Vaccination followed radiotherapy alone by 4-6 weeks, or accompanied temozolomide cycles.

Remarks on this clone: Its target is not known.

As for time point: week 35, safety follow-up. A 20-mer mutant IDH1 peptide at 300 ug was injected subcutaneously with topical imiquimod. Study-level findings and limits: Across multiple MHC alleles, 80% to 95% of patients had vaccine-induced responses.

Germline V gene lookup returns CDR1 SGHRS and CDR2 YFSETQ. V shed 7 bases, J shed 1 base, and the junction held 8 bases outside the gene matches. The CDR3 consists of 14 residues. Repertoires were generated with immunoSEQ multiplex PCR, while TCRdb's copy carries only in-frame clones and drops some. Of tens of thousands of clones in the sample, roughly 78% were seen once. V usage is TRBV5-1 and J usage is TRBJ2-7; 7 positions agree with TRBD2. This specimen was PBMCs, taken from a glioma patient whose treatment included an IDH1 peptide vaccine. The clonotype was recovered from a woman between 35 and 50 years old with glioma. The CDR3 coding sequence is TGCGCCAGCCGCGGGGAGGGTTTATCCTACGAGCAGTACTTC. This sequence encodes CASRGEGLSYEQYF.